This TCR beta chain was documented in a study of shared clonotypes between healthy human individuals. About this clone itself: Its target is not known.

General observations from the study: A limitation of the genetic and exposure-history diversity represented arose from few donors.

Researchers drew on tens of millions of PBMCs for genomic DNA from unsorted samples. Evenly divided among several immunoSEQ plates was the genomic DNA of each subset. Unsorted PBMC DNA was run through sequencing on ten immunoSEQ deep assay plates. TCRdb's table, derived via immunoSEQ multiplex PCR, lists solely in-frame clones and lacks some. The data contain hundreds of thousands of clones, roughly 77% of them singletons. Trimming took off 5 bases at V and 7 bases at J, with 11 bases between the two ends. The CDR3 has 12 amino acids. The V gene's germline CDR1 is LGHNT and CDR2 FRNRAP. Sequencing was performed on PBMCs. The chain employs TRBV12-5 and TRBJ1-1; D call uncertain. This TCR was recovered from a woman between 40 and 55 years old in good health. Some clones in this sample may be carry-over from other donors' samples. In nucleotides, the CDR3 is TGTGCTAGTGGTCCCCCCCAAGGTGAAGCTTTCTTT. As protein: CASGPPQGEAFF.